The T cell receptor beta chain under discussion was sequenced for a study of shared clonotypes between healthy human individuals. General observations from the study: Sorted-subset sequencing was shown by rarefaction to be incomplete despite large depth.

The CDR3 runs 13 residues. Between the trimmed V and J ends, which lost 5 bases and 2 bases, there was a span of 9 bases. The V gene's germline CDR1 is LNHDA and CDR2 SQIVND (reference sequence). The authors distributed each subset's genomic DNA evenly over several immunoSEQ plates. Assay: immunoSEQ multiplex PCR; the TCRdb copy retains only in-frame clones and omits some. The table shows roughly 2.5 million clones, with approximately 90% occurring only once. To note about this clone: Its specificity is not known.

Source material: naive CD4+ T cells sorted from blood. This sample's subset: CD45RA+ positively selected. This TCR came from a man aged 18 to 35 in good health. The rearrangement links TRBV19 to TRBJ2-5, with D perhaps TRBD2 (5 bases). CDR3 DNA: TGTGCCAGTAGTCCGCGGGTACAAGAGACCCAGTACTTC. This gives the protein CASSPRVQETQYF.